These 27 T cell receptor beta chains came from one sample sequenced in a study of metastatic and nonmetastatic thyroid tumors. None of the patients had undergone any treatment ahead of thyroid surgery. MiXCR was used by TCRdb to re-call the PCR reads. The sample includes roughly 12,000 clones, about 30% of them seen just once. The sample consisted of tumor tissue. The source is a female donor with papillary thyroid cancer or a benign thyroid nodule (not recorded which). Some clones in this sample may be carry-over from other donors' samples.

The chain is built from TRBV3-1 and TRBJ1-1; no definite D call. The CDR3 consists of 15 residues. The germline V gene encodes CDR1 LGHDT and CDR2 YNNKEL (reference sequence). The V end lost 3 bases, the J end lost 1 base, and 12 bases lay between the germline ends. CDR3 bases: TGTGCCAGCAGCCATTTGCTGACGGAGAACACTGAAGCTTTCTTT. Encoded protein: CASSHLLTENTEAFF.

Within the sample, this clone is medium-sized. This rearrangement joins TRBV4-1 to TRBJ2-3; the D gene is possibly TRBD2 (6 bases). Germline loops: CDR1 MGHRA, CDR2 YSYEKL. Trimming removed 8 bases at V and 9 bases at J, with 27 bases between. The CDR3 has 16 residues. CDR3 sequence (DNA): TGCGCCAGCCGAGGCGGGGACGTCGATATTAGCGGAACGCAGTATTTT. Protein: CASRGGDVDISGTQYF.

The chain recombines TRBV20-1 with TRBJ1-1; 12 nucleotides line up with TRBD1. The CDR3 totals 15 residues. V was clipped by 1 base and J by 6 bases; unmatched bases: 6. CDR1 is DFQATT, CDR2 SNEGSKA, per germline (reference sequence). Here the CDR3 reads CSARVRDRGLAEAFF. The CDR3, as DNA: TGCAGTGCTAGAGTCCGGGACAGGGGGCTAGCTGAAGCTTTCTTT.

By its share, this clone is medium-sized (0.01 to 0.1%). The gene calls are TRBV28 and TRBJ2-7, with D possibly TRBD1 on 6 matching bases. V was cut by 9 bases and J by 4 bases, with 19 bases left in between. CDR1 MDHEN and CDR2 SYDVKM come from the germline V gene. The CDR3 has 14 residues. CDR3 amino acids: CASQGTPWGYEQYF. CDR3 coding DNA: TGTGCCAGTCAGGGGACACCTTGGGGGTACGAGCAGTACTTC. Complete variable domain (other parts from reference TRBV28 and TRBJ2-7): DVKVTQSSRYLVKRTGEKVFLECVQDMDHENMFWYRQDPGLGLRLIYFSYDVKMKEKGDIPEGYSVSREKKERFSLILESASTNQTSMYLCASQGTPWGYEQYFGPGTRLTVT.

This clone has a count of ten or more. The chain carries TRBV14 and TRBJ2-7; D possibly uses TRBD1 or TRBD2 (9 bases each). The CDR3 totals 20 residues. V was cut by 5 bases and J by 2 bases, with 31 bases left in between. Germline CDR1 and CDR2: SGHDN and FVKESK. The CDR3: CASSSDRGRLAVPLPYEQYV. The CDR3 coding sequence is TGTGCCAGCAGCTCGGACAGGGGTCGACTAGCGGTCCCCTTACCCTACGAGCAGTACGTC.

This clone is labeled medium-sized. This sequence joins TRBV20-1 and TRBJ2-7; 9 bases are shared with TRBD1. Losses at the gene ends were 1 base for V and 4 bases for J; bases not matched to a gene: 8. Germline assignment: CDR1 DFQATT and CDR2 SNEGSKA (reference sequence). The CDR3 totals 15 residues. Here the CDR3 reads CSARAGPGQGYEQYF. CDR3 coding DNA: TGCAGTGCTAGAGCAGGGCCGGGACAGGGTTACGAGCAGTACTTC.

This chain uses TRBV7-2 with TRBJ1-1; no clear D gene. Germline V gene data show CDR1 as SGHTA and CDR2 as FQGNSA. CDR3 length: 15 residues. V lost 5 bases and J lost 0, with 13 bases in between. The CDR3 is CASSRSISMNTEAFF. In DNA form, the CDR3 reads TGTGCCAGCAGCCGATCAATCTCGATGAACACTGAAGCTTTCTTT.

By sample share, this clone is medium-sized. The chain recombines TRBV6-7 with TRBJ1-5; 9 nucleotides match TRBD1. TRBV6-7 is flagged as an ORF with uncertain function. V shed 0 bases and J 6 bases; nucleotides not matched to a gene: 21. This CDR3 contains 21 residues. CDR3 loop: CASSYSFRFGDRALVGQPQHF. CDR3 bases: TGTGCCAGCAGTTACTCTTTTAGGTTTGGGGACAGGGCTCTTGTCGGTCAGCCCCAGCATTTT.

The chain carries TRBV5-1 and TRBJ2-5, with TRBD2 identical over 7 bases. With 0 bases clipped from V and 3 bases from J, the junction kept 5 bases outside the gene matches. CDR1 SGHRS and CDR2 YFSETQ come from the germline V gene. The CDR3 has 15 amino acids. CDR3 sequence (DNA): TGCGCCAGCAGCTTGGGCGGGAGAGCGGAAGAGACCCAGTACTTC. It specifies CASSLGGRAEETQYF.

This clone came up many times. V and J are TRBV20-1 and TRBJ2-7; tentative D call: TRBD2 (6 bases). Trimming took 5 bases from V and 2 from J, leaving 16 bases between them. CDR3 length equals 14 residues. The germline CDR1 and CDR2 sequences are DFQATT and SNEGSKA (reference sequence). The DNA for the CDR3 is TGCAGTGCTGGCGGCCGGGAGCCTCCCTACGAGCAGTACTTC. Translated: CSAGGREPPYEQYF.

In this sample, this clone turned up a few times. V gene TRBV2 combines with J gene TRBJ1-1, with D uncertain. This CDR3 contains 11 residues. V was pared by 4 bases and J by 4 bases, with 4 bases between. Per the germline V gene, CDR1 is SNHLY and CDR2 is FYNNEI. The CDR3 DNA reads TGTGCCAGCAGTGTGGGCACTGAAGCTTTCTTT. Its protein product is CASSVGTEAFF.

The gene calls are TRBV12-5 and TRBJ1-1, with D possibly being TRBD1 (6 bases). Germline CDR1 LGHNT, CDR2 FRNRAP. The CDR3 covers 11 residues. The V end lost 6 bases, the J end lost 14 bases, and 16 bases lay between the germline ends. In DNA, the CDR3 is TGTGCTAGTGGACACGGGGGCCAGAGATTCTTT. Translated, it gives CASGHGGQRFF. Using reference TRBV12-5 and TRBJ1-1 for the parts outside the CDR3, the full variable domain is DARVTQTPRHKVTEMGQEVTMRCQPILGHNTVFWYRQTMMQGLELLAYFRNRAPLDDSGMPKDRFSAEMPDATLATLKIQPSEPRDSAVYFCASGHGGQRFFGQGTRLTVV.

For this clone: The germline gene is not matched at one end of the junction; a read error may be the cause. This chain connects TRBV19 to TRBJ2-1, with D hard to call. This CDR3 contains 13 residues. CDR1 and CDR2 (germline): LNHDA, SQIVND (reference sequence). For the CDR3, the DNA is TGTGCCAGTCGTATTGTTCGACATGGAGAGCAGTTCTTC. Protein: CASRIVRHGEQFF.

This clone appeared a few times. V usage is TRBV20-1 and J usage is TRBJ2-7; 7 nucleotides align to TRBD1. Germline V gene data show CDR1 as DFQATT and CDR2 as SNEGSKA (reference sequence). With 6 bases clipped from V and 4 bases from J, the junction kept 12 bases outside the gene matches. The CDR3 contains 14 residues. The CDR3 loop is CSASTGALGYEQYF. The CDR3, as DNA: TGCAGTGCGTCTACAGGGGCCCTTGGGTACGAGCAGTACTTC.

This sequence joins TRBV6-1 and TRBJ2-7; 14 bases agree with TRBD2. The germline V gene has CDR1 MNHNS and CDR2 SASEGT. This CDR3 comprises 17 residues. The V segment lost 11 bases and the J segment 2 bases; nucleotides outside the gene matches: 14. CDR3 in DNA: TGTGCCTCCTCTCCGGGACTAGCGGGAGTTACGACCTACGAGCAGTACTTC. Its translation is CASSPGLAGVTTYEQYF.

This clone was observed a handful of times. This chain connects TRBV6-5 to TRBJ2-7; D remains unclear. Germline V gene sequence: CDR1 MNHEY, CDR2 SVGAGI. The CDR3 contains 11 residues. V was clipped by 8 bases and J by 9 bases, with 14 bases between them. In DNA form, the CDR3 reads TGTGCCAGCTACTCTGGTGCGGTGCAGTACGTC. Its protein product is CASYSGAVQYV.

The V and J genes are TRBV20-1 and TRBJ1-1; 8 nucleotides line up with TRBD1. The V and J ends lost 4 bases and 6 bases, in that order; junction bases with no gene match: 10. Germline V gives CDR1 DFQATT, CDR2 SNEGSKA (reference sequence). This CDR3 has 14 residues. CDR3 nucleotides: TGCAGTGCTAAAGACGGGACAGGCCGTCCTGAAGCTTTCTTT. Residues: CSAKDGTGRPEAFF.

This clone has at least ten counts. This same CDR3 is encoded by further DNA sequences in the sample. The rearrangement links TRBV15 to TRBJ2-1; D may match TRBD1 or TRBD2 (5 bases each). Trimming pared 5 bases from V and 8 bases from J, leaving 16 bases between. CDR1 is LNHNV and CDR2 is YYDKDF in the germline V gene (reference sequence). The CDR3 runs to 14 residues. CDR3 residues: CATSRRDGRDEQFF. CDR3 in DNA: TGTGCCACCAGCCGCCGGGACGGCCGGGATGAGCAGTTCTTC. The whole variable domain, filled in from reference TRBV15 and TRBJ2-1, reads DAMVIQNPRYQVTQFGKPVTLSCSQTLNHNVMYWYQQKSSQAPKLLFHYYDKDFNNEADTPDNFQSRRPNTSFCFLDIRSPGLGDTAMYLCATSRRDGRDEQFFGPGTRLTVL.

This clone was counted a few times. The chain uses TRBV6-1 and TRBJ2-7, with 13 bases aligning to TRBD2. The CDR3 runs 14 residues. V lost 10 bases, J lost 3 bases, and 6 bases stayed unmatched. The germline CDR1 and CDR2 sequences are MNHNS and SASEGT. In DNA form, the CDR3 reads TGTGCCATCGGGACTAGCGGGATAATCTACGAGCAGTACTTC. Protein sequence: CAIGTSGIIYEQYF.

The chain couples TRBV4-2 to TRBJ2-7; TRBD1 matches at 7 bases. After removal of 4 bases from V and 2 bases from J, the junction contained 8 bases not matched to a gene. Germline V gene data show CDR1 as LGHNA and CDR2 as YNFKEQ. The CDR3 is made up of 15 amino acids. CDR3 sequence: CASSRLGDSTYEQYF. The CDR3 nucleotides read TGTGCCAGCAGCCGCTTAGGGGACAGCACCTACGAGCAGTACTTC.

Concerning this clone itself: Likely a read error: the CDR3 ends without its conserved phenylalanine or tryptophan. This sequence joins TRBV5-1 and TRBJ2-1, with TRBD2 matching 10 bases. Germline loops: CDR1 SGHRS, CDR2 YFSETQ. The CDR3 contains 16 residues. J was trimmed by 7 bases and V by 0 bases; bases with no gene match: 7. The CDR3: CASSLASTSGSNEQFL. The CDR3 nucleotides are TGCGCCAGCAGCTTGGCCTCGACTAGCGGGTCAAATGAGCAGTTCCTC.

This clone was observed at least ten times. V and J are TRBV18 and TRBJ2-1, with D possibly matching TRBD2 (6 bases). The V gene lost 3 bases and the J gene lost 5 bases, with 8 bases spanning the gap. There are 13 residues in the CDR3. Germline values: CDR1 KGHSH, CDR2 LQKENI. CDR3 region: CASSPAGNNEQFF. CDR3 sequence (DNA): TGTGCCAGCTCACCTGCGGGGAACAATGAGCAGTTCTTC.

By share, this clone counts as medium-sized. The chain has TRBV7-2 and TRBJ1-5, with 8 bases identical to TRBD1. V was clipped by 1 base and J by 5 bases; unmatched bases: 7. Germline V gene sequence: CDR1 SGHTA, CDR2 FQGNSA. The CDR3 is 16 residues long. CDR3 coding DNA: TGTGCCAGCAGCTTAGGGGGCGGGACAGGATATCAGCCCCAGCATTTT. Translation: CASSLGGGTGYQPQHF. Using reference TRBV7-2 and TRBJ1-5 for the parts outside the CDR3, the full variable domain is GAGVSQSPSNKVTEKGKDVELRCDPISGHTALYWYRQSLGQGLEFLIYFQGNSAPDKSGLPSDRFSAERTGGSVSTLTIQRTQQEDSAVYLCASSLGGGTGYQPQHFGDGTRLSIL.

This chain links TRBV19 with TRBJ1-6; unclear D gene. Trimming removed 8 bases at V and 4 bases at J, with 9 bases between. Germline V lookup: CDR1 LNHDA, CDR2 SQIVND (reference sequence). CDR3 length equals 13 residues. CDR3 in DNA: TGTGCCAGTTCCTACGGGTATAATTCACCCCTCCACTTT. The encoded protein is CASSYGYNSPLHF.

In its sample, this clone was seen many times. The chain is built from TRBV15 and TRBJ2-2; a possible D gene is TRBD2 (7 bases). The CDR3 runs to 17 residues. V lost 5 bases, J lost 7 bases, and 23 bases lay in between. Germline loops: CDR1 LNHNV, CDR2 YYDKDF (reference sequence). In nucleotides, the CDR3 is TGTGCCACCAGCCGGGCGGGGGCGCGTTCGTCGGTCGGGGAGCTGTTTTTT. It is translated as CATSRAGARSSVGELFF.

In its sample, this clone was seen many times. The rearrangement links TRBV6-1 to TRBJ2-3, with a tentative D call TRBD1 (6 bases). Germline-derived CDR1 and CDR2 are MNHNS and SASEGT. This CDR3 is 11 amino acids long. Trimming pared 7 bases from V and 7 bases from J, leaving 9 bases between. CDR3 amino acids: CASNQGNTQYF. CDR3 coding DNA: TGTGCCAGCAACCAGGGGAATACGCAGTATTTT.

This clone occurred many times. This chain connects TRBV28 to TRBJ1-5, with a possible D match to TRBD1 (5 bases). The CDR3 spans 17 residues. CDR1 and CDR2 (germline): MDHEN, SYDVKM. V was clipped by 5 bases and J by 10 bases, with 27 bases between them. The CDR3 DNA follows: TGTGCCAGCAGTCCCCCGGGGGGAGGCGTCCCGGGGGGACCCCAGCATTTT. Encoded protein: CASSPPGGGVPGGPQHF.